This TCR beta chain was observed in a study of shared clonotypes between healthy human individuals. Trimming took 4 bases from V and 5 from J; bases not matched to a gene: 6. The CDR3 length is 15 residues. Germline lookup yields CDR1 SGHTA and CDR2 FQGNSA. The data were produced by immunoSEQ multiplex PCR, yet TCRdb's version contains in-frame clones alone and is incomplete. The profile shows approximately 980,000 clones, over 60% of them singletons. Comments on this clone: Additional DNA sequences in this sample encode the identical CDR3.

This receptor was identified in a man between 18 and 35 years old in good health. Source material: memory CD4+ T cells sorted from blood. Subset specified: CD45RA-negative fraction. J is TRBJ2-5 and V is TRBV7-2; TRBD2 aligns across 11 bases. The CDR3 sequence is CASSWLAGGGETQYF. The CDR3 DNA follows: TGTGCCAGCAGCTGGCTAGCGGGGGGCGGGGAGACCCAGTACTTC.